This T cell receptor beta chain was identified during a study of blood T cell repertoires in COVID-19. At the level of the study: The United States, Italy and Spain provided the acute and convalescent COVID-19 samples. T cells, B-cell-depleted T cells, or PBMCs provided the cDNA or gDNA that served as material.

Study processing details: The assay estimated nucleated cells by amplifying reference gene primers. TCRdb keeps only in-frame clones here, not all; method: immunoSEQ multiplex PCR. V and J calls plus clone size are reproduced from that table; the DNA served to infer D and trimming. The sample holds about 140,000 clones, 85% to 90% seen once. The V gene lost 11 bases and the J gene lost 4 bases, with 15 bases spanning the gap. The CDR3 is 12 residues long. Per germline, CDR1 MDHEN and CDR2 SYDVKM. The chain carries TRBV28 and TRBJ2-7, with D possibly being TRBD1 (7 bases). The receptor's source is a human donor in a cohort sampled during active COVID-19. The material sequenced was peripheral blood. The chain's CDR3 is CAASGGFYEQYF. CDR3 nucleotides: TGTGCCGCATCAGGGGGGTTTTACGAGCAGTACTTC. Variable domain in full (rest from reference TRBV28 and TRBJ2-7): DVKVTQSSRYLVKRTGEKVFLECVQDMDHENMFWYRQDPGLGLRLIYFSYDVKMKEKGDIPEGYSVSREKKERFSLILESASTNQTSMYLCAASGGFYEQYFGPGTRLTVT.